This TCR beta chain was sequenced during a study of T cell repertoires in ileal Crohn's disease. Some clones are missing from TCRdb's copy, which holds only in-frame ones; the method was immunoSEQ multiplex PCR. The sample has several thousand clones, over 70% seen once. The CDR3 covers 16 residues. CDR1 is SGDLS and CDR2 is YYNGEE in the germline V gene. Trimming removed 0 bases from V and 4 bases from J, with 15 bases in between. J is TRBJ2-3 and V is TRBV9, with TRBD2 as a possible D gene (5 bases). The origin of this receptor is an adult with Crohn's disease. Input material: ileal tissue. The CDR3 DNA reads as TGTGCCAGCAGCGTAGGGGCCTCTTCGAGGGCAGATACGCAGTATTTT. Translating gives CASSVGASSRADTQYF.